These 9 T cell receptor beta chains originate from one sample sequenced in a study of identical twins. Using its own MiXCR run on the 5' RACE reads, TCRdb lists one record per CDR3 protein. The sample has around 370,000 distinct CDR3 sequences, about 9% seen once; the top ten hold over 7%. Sequenced material: naive T cells sorted from blood. All receptors come from a woman aged 45 to 65 in good health.

The genes are TRBV4-1 and TRBJ2-2; TRBD2 aligns across 7 bases. The CDR3 runs to 16 residues. V trimming: 1 base; J trimming: 2 bases; junction bases outside the gene matches: 4. Germline CDR1 is MGHRA and CDR2 is YSYEKL. The CDR3: CASSQGPAGNTGELFF. The DNA of the CDR3 is TGCGCCAGCAGCCAAGGTCCAGCGGGAAACACCGGGGAGCTGTTTTTT.

This clonotype was counted ten times or more. V is TRBV20-1 and J is TRBJ2-7; tentative D call: TRBD2 (5 bases). Germline assignment: CDR1 DFQATT and CDR2 SNEGSKA (reference sequence). This CDR3 is built from 12 residues. The CDR3, as DNA: TGCAGGGAAGAGCGGCAGCGTGACGAGCAGTACTTC. As protein: CREERQRDEQYF.

This clonotype was counted only a few times. V is TRBV7-2 and J is TRBJ2-1; the D gene is possibly TRBD2 (6 bases). Deletions cut 7 bases from V and 2 bases from J, with 15 bases between. Germline V gives CDR1 SGHTA, CDR2 FQGNSA. CDR3 length: 15 residues. DNA of the CDR3: TGTGCCAGCACCTGGGAGGAGGGACCCTACAATGAGCAGTTCTTC. Protein product: CASTWEEGPYNEQFF.

This clonotype was counted ten times or more. V is TRBV20-1 and J is TRBJ1-1, with D unclear. V was pared by 0 bases and J by 13 bases, with 15 bases between. CDR1 and CDR2 (germline): DFQATT, SNEGSKA (reference sequence). This CDR3 is built from 12 residues. DNA for the CDR3: TGCAGTGCTAGAGACGTACTTTTTTGGGATTTCTTT. This encodes CSARDVLFWDFF.

This clonotype was found a few times. CDR3 sequence (DNA): TGTGCCAGCAGCTTAGGCCTAGCGGTAGACACAGATACGCAGTATTTT. It codes for CASSLGLAVDTDTQYF. V is TRBV7-2 and J is TRBJ2-3; 7 positions match TRBD2. The CDR3 has 16 residues. J lost 2 bases, V lost 1 base, and 6 bases had no gene match. Germline assignment: CDR1 SGHTA and CDR2 FQGNSA.

The rearrangement joins TRBV6-6 to TRBJ2-2; D gene uncertain. Germline CDR1 is MNHNY and CDR2 is SVGAGI (reference sequence). This CDR3 comprises 13 residues. The V end lost 6 bases, the J end lost 4 bases, and 9 bases lay between the germline ends. The CDR3 DNA reads TGTGCCAGCAGACCGGGTGGCACCGGGGAGCTGTTTTTT. Amino acid sequence: CASRPGGTGELFF.

The CDR3 region is CAAKGVGVGNTIYF. DNA of the CDR3: TGCGCCGCAAAAGGGGTTGGCGTTGGAAACACCATATATTTT. The chain joins TRBV4-1 to TRBJ1-3, with TRBD1 as a possible D gene (5 bases). The CDR3 has 14 amino acids. CDR1 MGHRA and CDR2 YSYEKL come from the germline V gene. V dropped 11 bases and J dropped 3 bases, with 17 bases sitting between them.

In its sample, this clonotype was seen a few times. This sequence joins TRBV27 and TRBJ2-7; D unresolved. CDR1 and CDR2 (germline): MNHEY, SMNVEV (reference sequence). This CDR3 spans 15 amino acids. V was clipped by 2 bases and J by 3 bases, with 14 bases between them. CDR3 in DNA: TGTGCCAGCAGTTTAGGTTATAGGCGGAGCTACGAGCAGTACGTC. Translated, it gives CASSLGYRRSYEQYV.

Notes on this clonotype: It may be a read error: a sequence one base away is much more abundant. The conserved closing phenylalanine or tryptophan is absent in this CDR3, likely reflecting a read error. This sequence joins TRBV7-9 and TRBJ2-3; D unresolved. This CDR3 region has 12 residues. The germline CDR1 and CDR2 sequences are SEHNR and FQNEAQ (reference sequence). The V end lost 6 bases, the J end lost 8 bases, and 12 bases lay between the germline ends. The CDR3 DNA is TGTGCCAGCAGTTCTACGGTTGTTACGCAGTATTAT. It specifies CASSSTVVTQYY.